These 16 T cell receptor beta chains came from one sample sequenced in a study of beta chain features in type 1 diabetes. Since all of the isolated RNA was reverse transcribed, expressed TCRB transcripts were what got sequenced. Sequencing was performed with immunoSEQ multiplex PCR; in TCRdb, only in-frame clones are kept and a portion is missing. This sample has some 350,000 clones, with approximately 13% found just once. Their antigens are not known. Whole-study results and caveats: People with Type 1 diabetes carried modestly yet significantly shorter TCRB CDR3s in all four CD4+ subsets.

Sequences were obtained from naive CD4+ T cells from blood. Receptor source: a woman younger than 30 with type 1 diabetes.

As to this clone: The same CDR3 arises from other DNA sequences in this sample as well. The chain is built from TRBV30 and TRBJ1-5; tentative D call: TRBD1 (5 bases). The V end was cut by 0 bases, the J end by 4 bases, with 7 bases between. The CDR3 totals 13 residues. Germline CDR1 and CDR2: GTSNPN and SVGIG (reference sequence). The CDR3 coding sequence is TGTGCCTGGAGTGTACAGGAAAATCAGCCCCAGCATTTT. As protein: CAWSVQENQPQHF.

This clone appeared a few times. The chain links TRBV6-5 to TRBJ2-3, with D uncertain. This CDR3 has 15 amino acids. The ends were cut back, 0 bases at V and 3 bases at J, with 10 bases in the middle. Germline V lookup: CDR1 MNHEY, CDR2 SVGAGI. Here the CDR3 reads CASSYSGLLTDTQYF. CDR3 coding DNA: TGTGCCAGCAGTTACTCCGGTCTACTTACAGATACGCAGTATTTT.

This clone was seen only once. The chain couples TRBV15 to TRBJ1-1; D ambiguous. The CDR3 loop spans 13 amino acids. Germline lookup yields CDR1 LNHNV and CDR2 YYDKDF (reference sequence). V lost 8 bases to trimming and J lost 3 bases, with 13 bases between them. The CDR3 reads CATRRAGDTEAFF. CDR3 DNA: TGTGCCACCCGTAGGGCCGGGGACACTGAAGCTTTCTTT.

The chain has TRBV30 and TRBJ2-1, with 13 bases identical to TRBD2. Germline values: CDR1 GTSNPN, CDR2 SVGIG (reference sequence). Trimming removed 2 bases from V and 7 bases from J; junction bases left unmatched: 8. CDR3 length: 16 amino acids. The CDR3 DNA reads as TGTGCCTGGAGTAAAAGGACTAGCGGGAGAGCGAATGAGCAGTTCTTC. Its translation is CAWSKRTSGRANEQFF.

The chain recombines TRBV10-3 with TRBJ2-3; 12 bases are a match to TRBD2. The CDR3 consists of 15 residues. Germline assignment: CDR1 ENHRY and CDR2 SYGVKD. V was pared by 5 bases and J by 3 bases, with 3 bases of the junction left unmatched. In DNA, the CDR3 is TGTGCCATCAGTCAGACTAGCGGGAGTACAGATACGCAGTATTTT. Translation: CAISQTSGSTDTQYF.

V usage is TRBV2 and J usage is TRBJ2-1, with 7 bases that match TRBD2. Germline CDR1 and CDR2: SNHLY and FYNNEI. V shed 8 bases, J shed 9 bases, and the junction held 7 bases outside the gene matches. The CDR3 loop spans 12 amino acids. The CDR3 bases are TGTGCCAGCTTTGAGCGGGGAATTGAGCAGTTCTTC. It codes for CASFERGIEQFF.

This clone has only a few counts. The gene calls are TRBV7-2 and TRBJ2-1; 9 bases are a match to TRBD1. Trimming removed 5 bases from V and 4 bases from J; junction bases left unmatched: 9. The CDR3 length is 16 residues. The germline V gene encodes CDR1 SGHTA and CDR2 FQGNSA. The CDR3 reads CASSRDRVGLYNEQFF. As DNA, the CDR3 is TGTGCCAGCAGCCGGGACAGGGTCGGCTTGTACAATGAGCAGTTCTTC.

This clone turned up a few times. The chain is built from TRBV4-3 and TRBJ1-2; D gene ambiguous. CDR1 LGHNA and CDR2 YSLEER come from the germline V gene. The CDR3 is 14 amino acids. Trimming removed 1 base at V and 1 base at J, with 7 bases between. This CDR3 is CASSQGNFNYGYTF. CDR3 coding DNA: TGCGCCAGCAGCCAAGGAAACTTTAACTATGGCTACACCTTC.

This clone was recorded a few times. The chain recombines TRBV5-6 with TRBJ2-5; D unresolved. Germline lookup yields CDR1 SGHDT and CDR2 YYEEEE. V lost 3 bases, J lost 5 bases, and 5 bases lay in between. The CDR3 covers 11 residues. CDR3 nucleotide sequence: TGTGCCAGCAGCTCCCGGGAGACCCAGTACTTC. Amino acids: CASSSRETQYF. The whole variable domain, filled in from reference TRBV5-6 and TRBJ2-5, reads DAGVTQSPTHLIKTRGQQVTLRCSPKSGHDTVSWYQQALGQGPQFIFQYYEEEERQRGNFPDRFSGHQFPNYSSELNVNALLLGDSALYLCASSSRETQYFGPGTRLLVL.

The chain carries TRBV11-3 and TRBJ2-2; D is uncertain. Germline V gives CDR1 SGHNT, CDR2 YENEEA. The CDR3 extends over 14 amino acids. Between the trimmed V and J ends, which lost 2 bases and 3 bases, there was a span of 7 bases. The CDR3 sequence: CASSLRRDTGELFF. CDR3 bases: TGTGCCAGCAGCTTAAGACGGGACACCGGGGAGCTGTTTTTT.

V usage is TRBV6-5 and J usage is TRBJ2-3, with D tentatively TRBD2 (6 bases). The CDR3 consists of 13 residues. Trimming pared 6 bases from V and 3 bases from J, leaving 10 bases between. CDR1 MNHEY and CDR2 SVGAGI come from the germline V gene. CDR3 in amino acids: CASRRLGTDTQYF. In nucleotides, the CDR3 is TGTGCCAGCAGGAGACTAGGTACAGATACGCAGTATTTT.

The chain employs TRBV5-1 and TRBJ2-2, with 7 bases lining up with TRBD1. Germline-derived CDR1 and CDR2 are SGHRS and YFSETQ. V shed 0 bases and J 6 bases; nucleotides not matched to a gene: 5. The CDR3 spans 15 residues. CDR3 nucleotides: TGCGCCAGCAGCTTGGAGACCACAGGGGCCGGGGAGCTGTTTTTT. It is translated as CASSLETTGAGELFF.

This clone was counted between two and nine times. The chain has TRBV7-9 and TRBJ2-2, with 10 nucleotides matching TRBD1. Germline loops: CDR1 SEHNR, CDR2 FQNEAQ (reference sequence). Trimming removed 1 base from V and 3 bases from J; junction bases left unmatched: 8. The CDR3 covers 18 residues. This CDR3 is CASSLGARGTGDTGELFF. The CDR3 nucleotides read TGTGCCAGCAGCTTAGGGGCCCGGGGGACAGGGGACACCGGGGAGCTGTTTTTT.

The J gene is TRBJ1-5, the V gene TRBV7-2; tentatively, D is TRBD1 (5 bases). This CDR3 is 15 amino acids long. Germline V gene data show CDR1 as SGHTA and CDR2 as FQGNSA. Between the trimmed V and J ends, which lost 5 bases and 6 bases, there was a span of 17 bases. This chain's CDR3 is CASSPDGGVGQPQHF. The DNA for the CDR3 is TGTGCCAGCAGCCCGGACGGGGGAGTCGGTCAGCCCCAGCATTTT.

This clone was counted only a few times. This chain uses TRBV30 with TRBJ1-5, with 10 bases lining up with TRBD1. V was pared by 0 bases and J by 7 bases, with 12 bases of the junction left unmatched. Germline V gene data show CDR1 as GTSNPN and CDR2 as SVGIG (reference sequence). The CDR3 totals 17 residues. CDR3 sequence: CAWSVGGLDRGSQPQHF. DNA for the CDR3: TGTGCCTGGAGTGTGGGGGGGTTGGACAGGGGGTCCCAGCCCCAGCATTTT.

This clone was observed a few times. This sequence joins TRBV4-2 and TRBJ2-7; D perhaps matches TRBD1 (5 bases). From germline, CDR1 is LGHNA and CDR2 YNFKEQ. The V gene lost 0 bases and the J gene lost 3 bases, with 9 bases spanning the gap. This CDR3 is 14 amino acids long. The CDR3 loop is CASSQDRQSYEQYF. CDR3 nucleotide sequence: TGTGCCAGCAGCCAAGACAGACAGAGCTACGAGCAGTACTTC.